The TCR beta chain described here comes from a study of T cell repertoires in cytomegalovirus infection. Study overall: Matching HLA type, along with CMV infection, was indicated by public TCR beta signatures.

TCRdb independently ran MiXCR on the reads; one entry per CDR3 protein. The sample contains about 310,000 distinct CDR3 sequences, 15% to 20% of which appear only once. Many counts were recorded for this clonotype. The ends were cut back, 5 bases at V and 0 bases at J, with 10 bases in the middle. CDR1 is MNHEY and CDR2 is SVGAGI in the germline V gene. The CDR3 covers 14 residues. The rearrangement joins TRBV6-5 to TRBJ1-1; D not resolved. The source material was PBMCs. This clonotype was obtained from a human donor in good health (CMV status not recorded). Some clones in this sample may be carry-over from other donors' samples. The chain's CDR3 is CASSPGNMNTEAFF. The CDR3 DNA is TGTGCCAGCAGTCCGGGGAACATGAACACTGAAGCTTTCTTT.